This T cell receptor beta chain was sequenced in a study of blood T cell repertoires in COVID-19. Produced via immunoSEQ multiplex PCR; TCRdb's table is partial and in-frame only. The top ten clones hold approximately 3.7% of a sample with about 150,000 clones, roughly nine tenths of them seen once. The CDR3 is 15 amino acids. J lost 4 bases, V lost 5 bases, and 8 bases had no gene match. Germline CDR1 and CDR2: MRHNA and SNTAGT. The origin of this receptor is a woman between 40 and 50 years old who had been exposed to COVID-19. Sequencing was carried out using PBMCs or T cells enriched from blood (not recorded which). The rearrangement joins TRBV6-4 to TRBJ2-3; TRBD2 matches at 8 bases. The DNA of the CDR3 is TGTGCCAGCAGTCACCGGGGGGGCCGCGCAGATACGCAGTATTTT. Protein product: CASSHRGGRADTQYF.